These 32 T cell receptor beta chains share one sample of origin, sequenced in a study of T cells in Graves' hyperthyroidism and ophthalmopathy. It was RNA transcripts that yielded the amplified TCR beta CDR3 regions. Primed by the HTBI set, a first-round RT-PCR was run on the TCR CDR3. MiXCR, run by TCRdb on the multiplex PCR reads, gives a single entry per CDR3 protein. Here the sample spans about 500,000 distinct CDR3 sequences, around 15% being singletons. The sample was blood. The receptor source for this set is a woman aged 25 to 39 with Graves' ophthalmopathy.

There are a few counts of this clonotype. The genes are TRBV7-3 and TRBJ2-3; TRBD2 agrees at 7 bases. J was trimmed by 5 bases and V by 0 bases; bases with no gene match: 5. CDR1 is SGHTA and CDR2 is FQGTGA in the germline V gene. There are 15 residues in the CDR3. CDR3 sequence (DNA): TGTGCCAGCAGCTTAACGGGAGGGCCCCTAGATACGCAGTATTTT. Protein: CASSLTGGPLDTQYF.

This clonotype was detected only a few times. A much larger clone differs from this one at a single base, so this may be a read error. V is TRBV20-1 and J is TRBJ2-7; 11 bases agree with TRBD2. Germline assignment: CDR1 DFQATT and CDR2 SNEGSKA (reference sequence). CDR3 size: 17 residues. As DNA, the CDR3 is TGCGGTGCTAGAGACATGGCCTGGGGGACTAGCGGCTACGAGCAGTACTTC. It is translated as CGARDMAWGTSGYEQYF.

The chain joins TRBV7-2 to TRBJ2-7; the match to TRBD1 covers 7 bases. The V and J ends lost 3 bases and 1 base, in that order; junction bases with no gene match: 12. CDR3 length equals 17 residues. From germline, CDR1 is SGHTA and CDR2 FQGNSA. The CDR3 DNA follows: TGTGCCAGCAGCTTTCGCTCCGGGACAGATAGATCCTACGAGCAGTACTTC. Amino acids: CASSFRSGTDRSYEQYF.

At least ten counts were recorded for this clonotype. This chain joins TRBV15 and TRBJ2-7, with 12 nucleotides matching TRBD2. Germline-derived CDR1 and CDR2 are LNHNV and YYDKDF (reference sequence). V was pared by 3 bases and J by 5 bases, with 5 bases of the junction left unmatched. There are 15 residues in the CDR3. CDR3 residues: CATSRLAGGPNEQYF. CDR3 sequence (DNA): TGTGCCACCAGCAGGCTAGCGGGAGGGCCTAACGAGCAGTACTTC.

The chain has TRBV24-1 and TRBJ1-2, with unresolved D. CDR3 length: 12 amino acids. From germline, CDR1 is KGHDR and CDR2 SFDVKD. Trimming took 5 bases from V and 4 from J, leaving 7 bases between them. The CDR3 region has the DNA TGTGCCACCAGTGTTGGGTCCTATGGCTACACCTTC. It yields the protein CATSVGSYGYTF.

This chain links TRBV6-5 with TRBJ2-1, with D possibly TRBD2 on 5 matching bases. Germline V gene data show CDR1 as MNHEY and CDR2 as SVGAGI. The CDR3 is 16 residues long. V lost 2 bases and J lost 6, with 17 bases in between. The CDR3: CASSYNPGMVGNEQFF. The CDR3 DNA reads as TGTGCCAGCAGTTACAATCCGGGGATGGTGGGCAATGAGCAGTTCTTC.

A word on this clonotype: This may come from a read error, since a much larger clone is one base off. The chain links TRBV20-1 to TRBJ1-4, with 7 bases fitting TRBD1. Trimming at V came to 1 base and at J to 3 bases, leaving 14 bases not matched to a gene. Germline CDR1 is DFQATT and CDR2 is SNEGSKA (reference sequence). The CDR3 loop spans 18 amino acids. CDR3 protein: CSARGRGILGGANEKLFF. The CDR3 DNA is TGCAGTGCTAGAGGCAGGGGGATATTGGGCGGTGCTAATGAAAAACTGTTTTTT.

The chain links TRBV5-4 to TRBJ2-2; TRBD2 matches 7 bases. V shed 3 bases, J shed 8 bases, and the junction held 4 bases outside the gene matches. The CDR3 runs to 13 residues. Looked up from germline, CDR1 is SGHNT and CDR2 is YYREEE (reference sequence). CDR3 sequence (DNA): TGTGCCAGCAGCTCAGCGGGAAGTGGGGAGCTGTTTTTT. The encoded protein is CASSSAGSGELFF.

The chain carries TRBV28 and TRBJ2-1; TRBD2 is a possible D gene (6 bases). Trimming cost V 2 bases and J 3 bases, with 11 bases left between them. The germline V gene has CDR1 MDHEN and CDR2 SYDVKM. The CDR3 has 15 residues. The CDR3 here is CASSLPGVYYNEQFF. In DNA form, the CDR3 reads TGTGCCAGCAGTTTACCGGGGGTTTACTACAATGAGCAGTTCTTC.

Many counts were recorded for this clonotype. The rearrangement links TRBV30 to TRBJ1-5; 8 bases are a match to TRBD1. V was pared by 1 base and J by 2 bases, with 4 bases of the junction left unmatched. CDR3 size: 15 residues. Germline V gene lookup returns CDR1 GTSNPN and CDR2 SVGIG (reference sequence). The DNA for the CDR3 is TGTGCCTGGAGTGCTCAGACAGGGGGCAATCAGCCCCAGCATTTT. This codes for CAWSAQTGGNQPQHF.

This chain links TRBV6-5 with TRBJ1-5, with TRBD1 as a possible D gene (6 bases). With 3 bases removed from V and 6 bases from J, the gap between germline ends came to 21 bases. There are 17 residues in the CDR3. The germline gives CDR1 MNHEY, CDR2 SVGAGI. The CDR3, as DNA: TGTGCCAGCAGTTATCCCGGACCACAGGGTGTGGGTCAGCCCCAGCATTTT. This translates into CASSYPGPQGVGQPQHF.

This clonotype has at least ten counts. The chain joins TRBV12-3 or TRBV12-4 to TRBJ2-1; D is perhaps TRBD1 (6 bases). Trimming left V 3 bases short and J 7 bases short, with 13 bases between. This CDR3 has 14 residues. The CDR3 bases are TGTGCCAGCAGTTTCCAGGGGCTGCGGAATGAGCAGTTCTTC. Protein: CASSFQGLRNEQFF.

V usage is TRBV19 and J usage is TRBJ1-1; no firm D call. V shed 5 bases and J shed 4 bases, with 14 bases lying between them. The CDR3 length is 14 residues. Per the germline V gene, CDR1 is LNHDA and CDR2 is SQIVND (reference sequence). The CDR3 spells CASSLMGFGTEAFF. The CDR3 nucleotides read TGTGCCAGTAGTTTGATGGGTTTTGGCACTGAAGCTTTCTTT.

This clonotype occurred many times. The chain recombines TRBV5-1 with TRBJ1-2; 7 bases are a match to TRBD1. V shed 3 bases, J shed 7 bases, and the junction held 15 bases outside the gene matches. The CDR3 covers 16 residues. Germline V lookup: CDR1 SGHRS, CDR2 YFSETQ. CDR3 sequence (DNA): TGCGCCAGCAGCTACTCCGGGACAGACGTAGCGGTTGGCTACACCTTC. It codes for CASSYSGTDVAVGYTF.

This clonotype was recorded at least ten times. The V and J genes are TRBV2 and TRBJ2-1; D uncertain. This CDR3 is built from 11 residues. The V end lost 4 bases, the J end lost 15 bases, and 13 bases lay between the germline ends. Germline lookup yields CDR1 SNHLY and CDR2 FYNNEI. For the CDR3, the DNA is TGTGCCAGCAGTGTGAGTGTGAGCTGGTTCTTC. As protein: CASSVSVSWFF.

In nucleotides, the CDR3 is TGCAGCGTCCCACCTACGGGGGGCAATGAGCAGTTCTTC. This codes for CSVPPTGGNEQFF. V gene TRBV29-1 combines with J gene TRBJ2-1; 7 nucleotides agree with TRBD2. The CDR3 extends over 13 amino acids. Germline V gene lookup returns CDR1 SQVTM and CDR2 ANQGSEA. V lost 6 bases to trimming and J lost 6 bases; unmatched junction nucleotides: 8.

In its sample, this clonotype was seen a few times. This chain connects TRBV7-2 to TRBJ2-7; D is perhaps TRBD1 (6 bases). This CDR3 region has 14 residues. The V gene's germline CDR1 is SGHTA and CDR2 FQGNSA. Trimming pared 4 bases from V and 3 bases from J, leaving 13 bases between. CDR3 bases: TGTGCCAGCAGCTCAGGACAGAGCATCTACGAGCAGTACTTC. The encoded protein is CASSSGQSIYEQYF.

This clonotype was detected only a few times. The rearrangement uses TRBV20-1 and TRBJ2-2; no clear D gene. CDR3 length: 13 amino acids. V was shortened by 0 bases and J by 6 bases, with 8 bases between the two germline ends. Germline CDR1 is DFQATT and CDR2 is SNEGSKA (reference sequence). In nucleotides, the CDR3 is TGCAGTGCTAGAGATCCCCAGTCCGGGGAGCTGTTTTTT. Translating gives CSARDPQSGELFF.

V gene TRBV5-4 combines with J gene TRBJ2-6, with no clear D. Trimming left V 2 bases short and J 0 bases short, with 15 bases between. CDR1 and CDR2 from the germline V gene are SGHNT and YYREEE (reference sequence). The CDR3 loop spans 18 amino acids. Here the CDR3 reads CASSFLSRSLSGANVLTF. Here the CDR3 DNA reads TGTGCCAGCAGCTTCCTTTCAAGATCGCTCTCTGGGGCCAACGTCCTGACTTTC.

This chain joins TRBV15 and TRBJ1-5; 8 bases are shared with TRBD1. The germline CDR1 and CDR2 sequences are LNHNV and YYDKDF (reference sequence). V lost 6 bases and J lost 7; bases outside the gene matches: 11. The CDR3 totals 15 residues. CDR3 sequence reads: CATSPGQEESQPQHF. Written as DNA, the CDR3 is TGTGCCACCAGTCCGGGACAGGAAGAAAGCCAGCCCCAGCATTTT.

This clonotype has just a few counts. The chain uses TRBV7-8 and TRBJ2-1; no clear D. Germline V gene sequence: CDR1 SGHVS, CDR2 FQNEAQ. V lost 2 bases, J lost 4 bases, and 15 bases lay in between. This CDR3 contains 16 residues. The CDR3 here is CASSLSLPGLYNEQFF. Here the CDR3 DNA reads TGTGCCAGCAGCTTAAGTCTCCCGGGTCTATACAATGAGCAGTTCTTC.

This clonotype was observed many times. This chain links TRBV5-5 with TRBJ2-1; 7 bases fit TRBD1. Losses at the gene ends were 2 bases for V and 4 bases for J; bases not matched to a gene: 9. Germline V lookup: CDR1 SGHKS, CDR2 YYEKEE (reference sequence). The CDR3 totals 16 residues. Here the CDR3 DNA reads TGTGCCAGCAGCTTAACTTCCGGGACAGAGTACAATGAGCAGTTCTTC. Amino acid sequence: CASSLTSGTEYNEQFF.

This clonotype was observed once. The chain recombines TRBV5-1 with TRBJ1-5; D gene unclear. CDR1 and CDR2 (germline): SGHRS, YFSETQ. The CDR3 has 16 residues. V lost 1 base and J 3 bases, leaving 14 bases between the germline ends. CDR3 nucleotides: TGCGCCAGCAGCTTGTCGACCCTTGGATACAATCAGCCCCAGCATTTT. It specifies CASSLSTLGYNQPQHF.

The genes are TRBV4-3 and TRBJ2-3; the match to TRBD1 covers 7 bases. This CDR3 is 15 amino acids long. The germline CDR1 and CDR2 sequences are LGHNA and YSLEER. J lost 5 bases, V lost 8 bases, and 13 bases had no gene match. The DNA for the CDR3 is TGCGCCAGCCGGGACGGGACAGACGCAGGAGATACGCAGTATTTT. Its protein is CASRDGTDAGDTQYF.

This clonotype occurred many times. The V gene is TRBV4-2, the J gene TRBJ1-4; 9 bases fit TRBD1. Trimming at V came to 4 bases and at J to 6 bases, leaving 12 bases not matched to a gene. Germline V gives CDR1 LGHNA, CDR2 YNFKEQ. There are 17 residues in the CDR3. CDR3 DNA: TGTGCCAGCAGCCTGTCCCGGGACAGGGTTCCTCATGAAAAACTGTTTTTT. This translates into CASSLSRDRVPHEKLFF.

This clonotype has more than one count but fewer than ten. This chain joins TRBV11-2 and TRBJ1-2; a possible D gene is TRBD1 (5 bases). This CDR3 has 16 residues. The V gene's germline CDR1 is SGHAT and CDR2 FQNNGV. V lost 5 bases to trimming and J lost 8 bases, with 24 bases between them. This CDR3 reads CASSTPRDRYKRGYTF. DNA of the CDR3: TGTGCCAGCAGCACCCCCCGGGACCGCTATAAGCGAGGCTACACCTTC.

In regard to this clonotype: Just one base apart from a much larger clone, this may be a read error. The chain is built from TRBV20-1 and TRBJ1-5; D gene unclear. Trimming took 0 bases from V and 8 from J, leaving 17 bases between them. This CDR3 is 15 amino acids long. Germline V gene lookup returns CDR1 DFQATT and CDR2 SNEGSKA (reference sequence). Here the CDR3 DNA reads TGCAGTGCTAGAGATTCTTGGCGTCTTACAGAGCCCCAGCATTTT. Amino acid sequence: CSARDSWRLTEPQHF.

This clonotype was counted at least ten times. This chain connects TRBV6-1 to TRBJ1-1; D perhaps matches TRBD1 (5 bases). Trimming left V 9 bases short and J 1 base short, with 18 bases between. CDR1 and CDR2 from the germline V gene are MNHNS and SASEGT. CDR3 length: 15 amino acids. CDR3 in DNA: TGTGCCAGTCTATTGCAAGCGGGGGGGAACACTGAAGCTTTCTTT. This translates into CASLLQAGGNTEAFF.

This clonotype turned up a few times. V gene TRBV12-3 or TRBV12-4 combines with J gene TRBJ2-2; 8 positions agree with TRBD1. V gave up 6 bases and J gave up 6 bases; unmatched junction bases: 12. This CDR3 region has 16 residues. The CDR3 DNA reads TGTGCCAGCAGACGTGACAGGGGAATGTATTCCGGGGAGCTGTTTTTT. Translated: CASRRDRGMYSGELFF.

The chain couples TRBV20-1 to TRBJ1-6, with D possibly matching TRBD1 (6 bases). The CDR3 extends over 18 amino acids. Germline CDR1 and CDR2: DFQATT and SNEGSKA (reference sequence). V lost 3 bases and J lost 0, with 18 bases in between. The CDR3 sequence is CSASEQGGYSSYNSPLHF. CDR3 nucleotide sequence: TGCAGTGCTAGTGAACAGGGAGGTTATAGCTCCTATAATTCACCCCTCCACTTT.

This clonotype was counted many times. This sequence joins TRBV5-6 and TRBJ2-3; D might be TRBD1 (5 bases). The ends were cut back, 5 bases at V and 4 bases at J, with 14 bases in the middle. Per the germline V gene, CDR1 is SGHDT and CDR2 is YYEEEE. The CDR3 length is 14 residues. CDR3 nucleotide sequence: TGTGCCAGCAGGAGGCGGCAGGGTTCAGATACGCAGTATTTT. Amino acids: CASRRRQGSDTQYF.

This clonotype was picked up many times. V and J are TRBV12-3 or TRBV12-4 and TRBJ2-7; 11 bases are shared with TRBD2. The length of the CDR3 is 16 residues. Trimming cost V 6 bases and J 2 bases; bases outside gene matches: 9. CDR3 coding DNA: TGTGCCAGCAGCTTACTAATAGCGGGAGGGCCCTACGAGCAGTACTTC. Protein sequence: CASSLLIAGGPYEQYF.